This T cell receptor (beta chain) was sequenced in a study of cytomegalovirus exposure and HLA in healthy donors. Study overall: Around 76% of 300 to 450 genotyped donors fell in the Caucasian-associated ancestry cluster.

Each of the donors was a healthy bone marrow donor. Only one count was recorded for this clone. CDR1 SGHRS and CDR2 YFSETQ come from the germline V gene. The CDR3 runs 15 residues. Trimming cost V 1 base and J 8 bases; bases outside gene matches: 7. The primer mix had 60 Vbeta and 13 Jbeta primers. Sequencing was performed with immunoSEQ multiplex PCR; in TCRdb, only in-frame clones are kept and a portion is missing. The sample consists of about 170,000 clones, around 80% of them appearing once. This TCR was sampled from a woman between 50 and 59 years old in good health and CMV-seropositive. V and J are TRBV5-1 and TRBJ2-1; TRBD2 matches at 9 bases. Sequencing was done on a sample of PBMCs. The DNA of the CDR3 is TGCGCCAGCAGCTTGTTCGCGGGAGGGCCCGATGAGCAGTTCTTC. Protein product: CASSLFAGGPDEQFF. The full variable domain, with the rest looked up from reference TRBV5-1 and TRBJ2-1, is KAGVTQTPRYLIKTRGQQVTLSCSPISGHRSVSWYQQTPGQGLQFLFEYFSETQRNKGNFPGRFSGRQFSNSRSEMNVSTLELGDSALYLCASSLFAGGPDEQFFGPGTRLTVL.